The rows below give T cell receptor beta chains drawn from one sample of a study of cytotoxic CD8 clonotypes in ibrutinib-treated CLL. Only in-frame clones appear in the TCRdb table, and some are missing; sequencing was by immunoSEQ multiplex PCR. Of about 200,000 clones in the sample, about two thirds were seen once. The source material was PBMCs, sampled after 24 months of ibrutinib treatment. The receptors were gathered from a human donor with chronic lymphocytic leukemia. The CDR3 runs from the conserved cysteine through the conserved F or W. Each record gives: J gene, V gene, clone size, D gene, CDR3 protein, CDR3 DNA. A D gene is named only where the DNA matches it firmly. Not all rows give a size; the values are once, few, many and, for expanded clones, a class.

>TRBJ2-3|TRBV30|.|.
CAWSDTDTQYF
TGTGCCTGGAGTGATACAGATACGCAGTATTTT
>TRBJ2-1|TRBV5-1|.|.
CASNQALSYNEQFF
TGCGCCAGCAATCAAGCCCTTTCCTACAATGAGCAGTTCTTC
>TRBJ2-7|TRBV11-2|.|TRBD2
CASSLALAGVNEQYF
TGTGCCAGCAGCTTAGCCCTAGCGGGAGTGAACGAGCAGTACTTC
>TRBJ1-2|TRBV4-3|.|TRBD1
CASSQDYNQGGNYGYTF
TGCGCCAGCAGCCAAGATTACAACCAGGGGGGAAACTATGGCTACACCTTC
>TRBJ2-3|TRBV7-3|.|.
CASSSSLQGTDTQYF
TGTGCCAGCAGCTCCTCACTACAGGGCACAGATACGCAGTATTTT
>TRBJ2-3|TRBV7-9|few|TRBD2
CASSYGGSYSTQYF
TGTGCCAGCAGCTACGGCGGGAGCTATAGTACGCAGTATTTT
>TRBJ2-7|TRBV7-2|.|.
CASSVQRGYEQYF
TGTGCCAGCAGCGTCCAGAGAGGCTACGAGCAGTACTTC
>TRBJ2-7|TRBV7-8|.|TRBD2
CASSVPGLGTYEQYF
TGTGCCAGCAGCGTTCCGGGACTAGGTACCTACGAGCAGTACTTC
>TRBJ2-1|TRBV7-2|.|.
CASSLAPGLNEQFF
TGTGCCAGCAGCTTAGCGCCGGGACTCAATGAGCAGTTCTTC
>TRBJ2-1|TRBV28|.|TRBD1
CASSEGGFVDEQFF
TGTGCCAGCAGTGAAGGGGGCTTTGTCGATGAGCAGTTCTTC
>TRBJ2-7|TRBV9|.|TRBD2
CASSGEGTSSNEQYF
TGTGCCAGCAGCGGTGAGGGGACTAGCTCCAACGAGCAGTACTTC
>TRBJ1-1|TRBV18|.|.
CASSSYDSDEAFF
TGTGCCAGCTCCAGTTATGACTCGGACGAAGCTTTCTTT
>TRBJ2-7|TRBV7-2|.|TRBD2
CASSYRGSGRGVYEQYF
TGTGCCAGCAGCTACAGAGGGAGCGGGAGGGGAGTTTACGAGCAGTACTTC
>TRBJ2-1|TRBV27|.|TRBD2
CASRTRTSGSNEQFF
TGTGCCAGCAGAACCCGGACTAGCGGGTCCAATGAGCAGTTCTTC
>TRBJ1-1|TRBV27|.|.
CASSWTANTEAFF
TGTGCCAGCAGTTGGACAGCGAACACTGAAGCTTTCTTT
>TRBJ2-4|TRBV1|.|.
CTSSGFGLAGSKNIQYF
TGCACCAGCAGCGGATTCGGACTAGCCGGGTCCAAAAACATTCAGTACTTC
>TRBJ1-1|TRBV12-5|.|.
CASVLDTSNTEAFF
TGTGCTAGTGTTCTGGACACTTCGAACACTGAAGCTTTCTTT
>TRBJ2-2|TRBV7-9|.|.
CASSFNTWELFF
TGTGCCAGCAGCTTTAACACCTGGGAGCTGTTTTTT
>TRBJ2-2|TRBV6-5|few|.
CASSHGGELFF
TGTGCCAGCAGCCACGGAGGCGAGCTGTTTTTT
>TRBJ1-2|TRBV30|.|TRBD1
CAWGTVLNYGYTF
TGTGCCTGGGGGACAGTTCTAAATTATGGCTACACCTTC
>TRBJ1-4|TRBV2|.|.
CASSADLGGNEKLFF
TGTGCCAGCAGTGCCGACTTGGGGGGTAATGAAAAACTGTTTTTT
>TRBJ1-6|TRBV5-4|.|TRBD1
CASSLDRINSPLHF
TGTGCCAGCAGTCTGGACAGGATCAATTCACCCCTCCACTTT
>TRBJ2-7|TRBV4-3|.|TRBD1
CASSQDDRASYEQYF
TGCGCCAGCAGCCAAGATGACAGGGCTTCCTACGAGCAGTACTTC
>TRBJ2-1|TRBV7-9|.|.
CASSLARTGIVFREQFF
TGTGCCAGCAGCTTAGCGCGTACAGGGATCGTTTTCAGGGAGCAGTTCTTC
>TRBJ2-1|TRBV9|.|TRBD2
CASSAREGLNNEQFF
TGTGCCAGCAGCGCGCGGGAGGGCCTGAACAATGAGCAGTTCTTC
>TRBJ2-7|TRBV27|.|TRBD2
CATCPGTSCHEQYF
TGTGCCACCTGCCCAGGGACTAGCTGCCACGAGCAGTACTTC
>TRBJ2-3|TRBV6-5|.|.
CASRAGQADTQYF
TGTGCCAGCAGGGCGGGGCAGGCAGATACGCAGTATTTT
>TRBJ2-7|TRBV15|once|.
CATKKVQETYEQYF
TGTGCCACCAAAAAGGTGCAGGAGACCTACGAGCAGTACTTC
>TRBJ2-1|TRBV7-3|few|.
CASSLNPATVNEQFF
TGTGCCAGCAGCTTAAACCCGGCGACTGTGAATGAGCAGTTCTTC
>TRBJ2-5|TRBV5-6|.|TRBD2
CASSLAYSGTAGETQYF
TGTGCCAGCAGCTTGGCCTACAGCGGGACGGCGGGAGAGACCCAGTACTTC
>TRBJ2-3|TRBV5-6|.|TRBD2
CASSITKASGIYTQYF
TGTGCCAGCAGCATTACGAAGGCTAGCGGGATTTATACGCAGTATTTT
>TRBJ1-3|TRBV9|.|.
CASSVAGNGNTIYF
TGTGCCAGCAGCGTAGCAGGTAATGGAAACACCATATATTTT
>TRBJ1-5|TRBV7-2|.|.
CASSQEGYSNQPQHF
TGTGCCAGCAGCCAGGAGGGTTATAGCAATCAGCCCCAGCATTTT
>TRBJ1-2|TRBV7-9|.|.
CASSQNPFLDLYGYTF
TGTGCCAGCAGTCAAAACCCTTTCCTTGACCTCTATGGCTACACCTTC
>TRBJ2-7|TRBV5-4|few|.
CASSTRDSYEQYF
TGTGCCAGCAGCACGCGGGACTCCTACGAGCAGTACTTC
>TRBJ2-3|TRBV7-6|.|TRBD2
CASSLNIRRAGGPDTQYF
TGTGCCAGCAGCTTAAACATCCGCAGGGCGGGAGGACCAGATACGCAGTATTTT
>TRBJ2-3|TRBV7-8|few|.
CASSQAPLRTDTQYF
TGTGCCAGCAGCCAGGCCCCTTTGAGGACAGATACGCAGTATTTT
>TRBJ1-5|TRBV18|.|TRBD1
CASSRGVAGGMSNQPQHF
TGTGCCAGCTCACGAGGTGTGGCAGGGGGTATGAGCAATCAGCCCCAGCATTTT
>TRBJ2-5|TRBV27|.|.
CASSLWAGQETQYF
TGTGCCAGCAGTTTATGGGCAGGGCAAGAGACCCAGTACTTC
>TRBJ2-3|TRBV11-2|few|.
CASSLDSARGTDTQYF
TGTGCCAGCAGCTTAGATTCGGCCCGGGGCACAGATACGCAGTATTTT
>TRBJ1-5|TRBV29-1|few|.
CSVTGEAHQPQHF
TGCAGCGTTACGGGAGAAGCCCATCAGCCCCAGCATTTT
>TRBJ2-2|TRBV15|few|.
CATSREKYQGNGELFF
TGTGCCACCAGCAGAGAGAAATACCAGGGTAACGGGGAGCTGTTTTTT
>TRBJ2-5|TRBV28|once|.
CASRTGYQETQYF
TGTGCCAGCAGAACAGGCTACCAAGAGACCCAGTACTTC
>TRBJ2-3|TRBV5-1|.|.
CASSSTDTQYF
TGCGCCAGCAGTAGCACGGATACGCAGTATTTT
>TRBJ1-4|TRBV7-6|few|TRBD1
CASSPLTGRVEKLFF
TGTGCCAGCAGCCCGTTGACAGGGCGCGTCGAAAAACTGTTTTTT
>TRBJ2-1|TRBV4-1|.|.
CASSQAGVSYNEQFF
TGCGCCAGCAGCCAAGCAGGAGTCTCCTACAATGAGCAGTTCTTC
>TRBJ2-7|TRBV9|.|TRBD2
CASSERGSQDHEQYF
TGTGCCAGCAGCGAGCGGGGCAGCCAGGACCACGAGCAGTACTTC
>TRBJ1-1|TRBV30|once|TRBD1
CAWNRGLGTEAFF
TGTGCCTGGAACAGGGGATTGGGGACTGAAGCTTTCTTT
>TRBJ1-3|TRBV2|.|.
CASSEIGAGGNTIYF
TGTGCCAGCAGTGAGATAGGGGCGGGAGGAAACACCATATATTTT
>TRBJ1-3|TRBV4-1|.|.
CASSQDEGSRNTIYF
TGCGCCAGCAGCCAAGATGAAGGCAGCCGAAACACCATATATTTT
>TRBJ1-2|TRBV6-6|.|.
CASSSDSYGYTF
TGTGCCAGCAGCTCGGACAGTTATGGCTACACCTTC
>TRBJ1-2|TRBV5-8|once|.
CASSWRTGYTF
TGTGCCAGCAGTTGGCGTACTGGCTACACCTTC